This TCR beta chain is from a study of blood T cells in healthy people across ages. V lost 2 bases, J lost 6 bases, and 14 bases lay in between. The CDR3 totals 15 residues. Germline assignment: CDR1 SNHLY and CDR2 FYNNEI. About this clonotype: Its antigen remains unknown. With a much larger clone just one base away, this may be a read error.

It was with a sample-barcoded 5' primer and a J-beta primer mix that a second PCR of about 6 to 12 cycles was run. TCRdb passed the 5' RACE reads through MiXCR, listing each CDR3 protein once. In the table there are hundreds of thousands of distinct CDR3 sequences, 49% of which are singletons. The study's findings and limits: Changes in expanded clonotypes were possibly confounded, as the CMV status of donors was unknown.

Source material: blood. The sequence was obtained from a woman aged 55-70 years in good health. The chain joins TRBV2 to TRBJ1-5; D is perhaps TRBD1 (6 bases). CDR3 sequence reads: CASSESRRGSQPQHF. The CDR3 DNA follows: TGTGCCAGCAGTGAAAGTCGCAGGGGCAGTCAGCCCCAGCATTTT.